This T cell receptor beta chain was observed in a study of PD-L1 blockade in urothelial cancer. Looking at the study overall: Administration of atezolizumab to patients began around 2014, at 1,200 mg intravenously every 3 weeks. Patients' histories included 0 to 3 prior chemotherapy regimens. The median number of T cells present in blood samples was 140,000 to 150,000.

Profiled with immunoSEQ multiplex PCR; TCRdb holds only in-frame clones, not every one. The sample has some 52,000 clones, approximately 84% seen once. The material was PBMCs, obtained around atezolizumab (anti-PD-L1) treatment. The origin of this receptor is a man aged 40-49 years with urothelial cancer.

This CDR3 reads CSGLTGGGYGYTF. CDR3 coding DNA: TGCAGCGGTCTGACAGGGGGTGGCTATGGCTACACCTTC. The chain recombines TRBV29-1 with TRBJ1-2; 9 bases are shared with TRBD1. Germline V gene sequence: CDR1 SQVTM, CDR2 ANQGSEA. V was clipped by 7 bases and J by 4 bases; unmatched bases: 7. There are 13 residues in the CDR3.